Sequencing of this T cell receptor beta chain was carried out in a study of memory CD4+ T cells and cytomegalovirus serostatus. In the study overall: This sample comes from healthy Belgian adults, about 10 CMV seropositive, around 26 seronegative.

This clone showed up just a few times. Its antigen is not known. Findings of the study overall: Each of 55 to 80 CMV-associated TCRbeta sequences occurred in one to five individuals.

The repertoire was sequenced with immunoSEQ multiplex PCR; TCRdb's copy has only in-frame clones and lacks some. The sample has approximately 44,000 clones, about three quarters seen once. Germline CDR1 and CDR2: SGHRS and YFSETQ. The CDR3 extends over 14 amino acids. Trimming removed 0 bases at V and 2 bases at J, with 8 bases between. Single viable CD3+CD4+CD8-CD45RO+ cells were sorted as the memory CD4+ T cells. Total CD4+ T cells were enriched by CD4 positive selection. The sample comprised memory CD4+ T cells from blood. The chain combines TRBV5-1 with TRBJ1-1; the D is unclear. This receptor was identified in an adult in good health and CMV-seronegative. CDR3 in amino acids: CASSLDTDNTEAFF. CDR3 coding DNA: TGCGCCAGCAGCTTGGACACGGATAACACTGAAGCTTTCTTT.